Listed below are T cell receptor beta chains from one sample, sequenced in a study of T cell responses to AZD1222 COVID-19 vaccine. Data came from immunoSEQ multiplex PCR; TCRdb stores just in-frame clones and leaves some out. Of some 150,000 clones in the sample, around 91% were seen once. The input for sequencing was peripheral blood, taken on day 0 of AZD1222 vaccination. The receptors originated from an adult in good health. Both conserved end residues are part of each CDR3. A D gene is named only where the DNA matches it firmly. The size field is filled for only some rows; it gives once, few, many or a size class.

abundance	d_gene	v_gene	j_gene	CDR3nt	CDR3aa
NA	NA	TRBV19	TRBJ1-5	TGTGCCAGTAGTCCCCAGGGGCTCAATCAGCCCCAGCATTTT	CASSPQGLNQPQHF
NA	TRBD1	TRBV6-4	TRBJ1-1	TGTGCCAGCATCGTCGACAGGGCGGTCCCTGAAGCTTTCTTT	CASIVDRAVPEAFF
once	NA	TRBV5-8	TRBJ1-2	TGTGCCAGCAGCTTACTACAGGGTTCCGGGGGCTACACCTTC	CASSLLQGSGGYTF
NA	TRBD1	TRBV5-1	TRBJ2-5	TGCGCCAGCAGCAAAACCCGGACAGGGGCGGAGACCCAGTACTTC	CASSKTRTGAETQYF
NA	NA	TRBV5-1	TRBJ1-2	TGCGCCAGCAGCTTGAGACAGCGATATGGCTACACCTTC	CASSLRQRYGYTF
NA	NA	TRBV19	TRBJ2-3	TGTGCCAGTACCTCAATTGGACTAACCACAGATACGCAGTATTTT	CASTSIGLTTDTQYF
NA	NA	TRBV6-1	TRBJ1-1	TGTGCCAGCAGTGAAGGAGTTATGAACACTGAAGCTTTCTTT	CASSEGVMNTEAFF
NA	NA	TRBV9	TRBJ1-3	TGTGCCAGCAGCGGGACTGTGAGCTCTGGAAACACCATATATTTT	CASSGTVSSGNTIYF
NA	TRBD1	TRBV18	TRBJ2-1	TGTGCCAGCTCACCACTTTCTTCGGACAGGGGGCATGAGCAGTTCTTC	CASSPLSSDRGHEQFF
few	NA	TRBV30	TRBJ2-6	TGTGCCTGGACAGGGCTCGGCTCTCTAGGGGCCAACGTCCTGACTTTC	CAWTGLGSLGANVLTF
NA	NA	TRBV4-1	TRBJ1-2	TGCGCCAGCAGCCAAGATCTTGCGAACTATGGCTACACCTTC	CASSQDLANYGYTF
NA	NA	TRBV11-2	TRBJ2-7	TGTGCCAGCAGCGAACAGAAGACACTGGAGGAGCAGTACTTC	CASSEQKTLEEQYF